This passage covers 11 T cell receptor beta chains from one sample sequenced in a study of T cell responses to AZD1222 COVID-19 vaccine. Only in-frame clones appear in the TCRdb table, and some are missing; sequencing was by immunoSEQ multiplex PCR. This repertoire shows about 150,000 clones, 90% found once; its top ten account for less than 2%. Sequenced material: peripheral blood, taken on day 0 of AZD1222 vaccination. Source of these receptors: an adult in good health.

The rearrangement links TRBV6-5 to TRBJ2-2; the D gene is possibly TRBD2 (5 bases). Trimming shortened V by 7 bases and J by 3 bases, and 12 bases separated the two germline ends. This CDR3 comprises 14 residues. The germline V gene encodes CDR1 MNHEY and CDR2 SVGAGI. The CDR3 region has the DNA TGTGCCAGCACACGGGGTGGGGACACCGGGGAGCTGTTTTTT. Protein: CASTRGGDTGELFF.

This sequence joins TRBV4-3 and TRBJ1-2, with D tentatively TRBD1 (5 bases). Trimming shortened V by 0 bases and J by 4 bases, and 9 bases separated the two germline ends. The CDR3 is 14 residues long. CDR1 is LGHNA, CDR2 YSLEER, per germline. This CDR3 reads CASSQDQGPYGYTF. The CDR3 DNA follows: TGCGCCAGCAGCCAAGATCAGGGCCCCTATGGCTACACCTTC.

The rearrangement joins TRBV24-1 to TRBJ2-2, with 10 nucleotides matching TRBD1. V lost 7 bases and J lost 4; bases outside the gene matches: 8. The germline V gene has CDR1 KGHDR and CDR2 SFDVKD. The CDR3 is 16 amino acids. DNA for the CDR3: TGTGCCACCAGCTCCGGGACAGGGGTTATCACCGGGGAGCTGTTTTTT. Its protein product is CATSSGTGVITGELFF.

J is TRBJ1-2 and V is TRBV9; 9 bases are shared with TRBD1. The CDR3 covers 14 residues. Looked up from germline, CDR1 is SGDLS and CDR2 is YYNGEE. The trim removed 4 bases at V and 2 bases at J, leaving 3 bases unmatched. In DNA, the CDR3 is TGTGCCAGCAGCCTCACAGGGGGCAACTATGGCTACACCTTC. Its translation is CASSLTGGNYGYTF.

The rearrangement links TRBV27 to TRBJ1-1, with 9 bases lining up with TRBD1. The CDR3 totals 15 residues. Germline assignment: CDR1 MNHEY and CDR2 SMNVEV (reference sequence). V trimming: 2 bases; J trimming: 3 bases; junction bases outside the gene matches: 4. CDR3 in DNA: TGTGCCAGCAGTTTAAGGGACAGGGCTGACACTGAAGCTTTCTTT. This encodes CASSLRDRADTEAFF.

V is TRBV9 and J is TRBJ2-2, with D possibly TRBD2 on 5 matching bases. V lost 4 bases and J lost 1, with 14 bases in between. Per the germline V gene, CDR1 is SGDLS and CDR2 is YYNGEE. The length of the CDR3 is 16 residues. In DNA form, the CDR3 reads TGTGCCAGCAGCCCCCTAGCAGCCTTGAACACCGGGGAGCTGTTTTTT. Residues: CASSPLAALNTGELFF.

The rearrangement uses TRBV3-1 (or the pseudogene TRBV3-2) and TRBJ1-1; D possibly corresponds to TRBD1 (6 bases). The V gene lost 3 bases and the J gene lost 10 bases, with 18 bases spanning the gap. Germline CDR1 LGHDT, CDR2 YNNKEL (reference sequence). This CDR3 region has 14 residues. The CDR3 DNA reads TGTGCCAGCAGCCAGGCGCCCGGGGGGGCGCGAGCTTTCTTT. Its translation: CASSQAPGGARAFF.

The chain recombines TRBV5-1 with TRBJ2-3, with 7 bases lining up with TRBD2. The V gene's germline CDR1 is SGHRS and CDR2 YFSETQ. V lost 4 bases and J lost 5; bases outside the gene matches: 10. The CDR3 is 15 residues long. CDR3 loop: CASSVVGTGGDTQYF. The CDR3 DNA reads TGCGCCAGCAGCGTTGTGGGCACGGGGGGAGATACGCAGTATTTT.

V gene TRBV19 combines with J gene TRBJ1-5, with no clear D. The ends were cut back, 3 bases at V and 1 base at J, with 10 bases in the middle. Looked up from germline, CDR1 is LNHDA and CDR2 is SQIVND (reference sequence). The CDR3 sequence is 15 residues long. The CDR3 reads CASSIKGRSNQPQHF. CDR3 bases: TGTGCCAGTAGTATTAAAGGGAGAAGCAATCAGCCCCAGCATTTT.

This rearrangement joins TRBV13 to TRBJ1-1; a possible D gene is TRBD1 (6 bases). The CDR3 loop spans 14 amino acids. In germline, CDR1 is PRHDT, CDR2 FYEKMQ (reference sequence). Trimming took off 1 base at V and 3 bases at J, with 9 bases between the two ends. In DNA form, the CDR3 reads TGTGCCAGCAGCTTAGAGGGGGGACACACTGAAGCTTTCTTT. It yields the protein CASSLEGGHTEAFF. The full variable domain, with the rest looked up from reference TRBV13 and TRBJ1-1, is AAGVIQSPRHLIKEKRETATLKCYPIPRHDTVYWYQQGPGQDPQFLISFYEKMQSDKGSIPDRFSAQQFSDYHSELNMSSLELGDSALYFCASSLEGGHTEAFFGQGTRLTVV.

The chain uses TRBV11-1 and TRBJ2-7; 9 bases are a match to TRBD2. This CDR3 has 14 residues. Trimming cost V 3 bases and J 3 bases; bases outside gene matches: 3. Germline loops: CDR1 SGHAT, CDR2 FQDESV (reference sequence). Here the CDR3 DNA reads TGTGCCAGCAGCTTTAGCGGGAGCGTCTACGAGCAGTACTTC. It codes for CASSFSGSVYEQYF.